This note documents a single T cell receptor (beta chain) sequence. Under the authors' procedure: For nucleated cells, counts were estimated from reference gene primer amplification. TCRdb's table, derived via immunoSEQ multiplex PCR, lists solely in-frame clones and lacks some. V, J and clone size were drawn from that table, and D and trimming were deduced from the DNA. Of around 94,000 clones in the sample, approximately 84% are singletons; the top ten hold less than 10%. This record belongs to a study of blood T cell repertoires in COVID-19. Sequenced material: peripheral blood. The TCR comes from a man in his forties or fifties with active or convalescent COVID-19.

CDR3 nucleotide sequence: TGTGCCAGTAGTATAGATACGACAGCTCGCGGGGAGCTGTTTTTT. Its translation is CASSIDTTARGELFF. The chain employs TRBV19 and TRBJ2-2; D is possibly TRBD1 (5 bases). V lost 0 bases and J lost 7, with 12 bases in between. Germline V gives CDR1 LNHDA, CDR2 SQIVND (reference sequence). There are 15 residues in the CDR3.